Each of the 15 T cell receptor beta chains below was sequenced from the same sample in a study of neurological immune-mediated disorders. Noted time point: technical triplicate 2. TCRdb recomputed calls from the 5' RACE reads with MiXCR, one row per CDR3 protein. The sample has about 59,000 distinct CDR3 sequences; less than 25% are singletons. Sequencing was carried out using PBMCs. Every receptor here comes from a man in his 60s with HTLV-1-associated myelopathy (HAM/TSP).

This clonotype showed up just a few times. The chain employs TRBV20-1 and TRBJ2-1; D gene ambiguous. Trimming shortened V by 6 bases and J by 7 bases, and 7 bases separated the two germline ends. Germline assignment: CDR1 DFQATT and CDR2 SNEGSKA (reference sequence). The CDR3 is 10 amino acids. The CDR3 here is CSALSNEQFF. The DNA for the CDR3 is TGCAGTGCCCTATCGAATGAGCAGTTCTTC.

Many counts were recorded for this clonotype. This rearrangement joins TRBV29-1 to TRBJ2-3; 8 bases align to TRBD2. Trimming at V came to 8 bases and at J to 0 bases, leaving 10 bases not matched to a gene. CDR1 is SQVTM and CDR2 is ANQGSEA in the germline V gene. This CDR3 region has 15 residues. This CDR3 is CSFTQASGSTDTQYF. For the CDR3, the DNA is TGCAGCTTCACCCAGGCTAGCGGGAGCACAGATACGCAGTATTTT.

This chain joins TRBV6-1 and TRBJ2-7; D tentatively reads TRBD1 or TRBD2 (6 bases each). CDR1 is MNHNS and CDR2 is SASEGT in the germline V gene. This CDR3 contains 12 residues. CDR3 sequence (DNA): TGTGCTAGCTCGGGGGCCTCCTACGAGCAGTACTTC. This codes for CASSGASYEQYF.

This clonotype was counted many times. V gene TRBV7-2 combines with J gene TRBJ2-7, with 12 positions matching TRBD2. Germline V gene lookup returns CDR1 SGHTA and CDR2 FQGNSA. The CDR3 extends over 15 amino acids. The J segment lost 3 bases and the V segment lost 5 bases, leaving 5 bases of the junction unmatched. The CDR3 sequence is CASSLTSGRLYEQYF. The CDR3 region has the DNA TGTGCCAGCAGCCTGACTAGCGGGAGACTCTACGAGCAGTACTTC.

This clonotype occurred once. The V call is TRBV28, the J call TRBJ1-5; D possibly corresponds to TRBD1 (5 bases). The CDR3 contains 14 residues. Trimming removed 6 bases at V and 1 base at J, with 10 bases between. The V gene's germline CDR1 is MDHEN and CDR2 SYDVKM. The CDR3 reads CASSPRESNQPQHF. The DNA of the CDR3 is TGTGCCAGCAGCCCCAGGGAGAGCAATCAGCCCCAGCATTTT.

The sample holds many counts of this clonotype. This chain uses TRBV6-1 with TRBJ1-4, with D unclear. This CDR3 contains 15 residues. The germline V gene encodes CDR1 MNHNS and CDR2 SASEGT. V gave up 4 bases and J gave up 3 bases, with 12 bases separating them. In DNA, the CDR3 is TGTGCCAGCAGTGCCTATTACGGGGCTAATGAAAAACTGTTTTTT. It translates to CASSAYYGANEKLFF.

This clonotype came up many times. The chain couples TRBV2 to TRBJ1-1; D remains ambiguous. Trimming stripped 7 bases from V and 1 base from J, with 7 bases between. The CDR3 length is 12 residues. Germline V lookup: CDR1 SNHLY, CDR2 FYNNEI. CDR3 residues: CASTVSNTEAFF. CDR3 nucleotides: TGTGCCAGCACAGTCTCGAACACTGAAGCTTTCTTT.

In DNA, the CDR3 is TGTGCCAGCAGCTTAGTCTCCGGGGGCCGCACAGATACGCAGTATTTT. Its protein is CASSLVSGGRTDTQYF. V usage is TRBV11-2 and J usage is TRBJ2-3; D may be TRBD1 or TRBD2 (6 bases each). V was cut by 1 base and J by 1 base, with 12 bases left in between. Germline V gene data show CDR1 as SGHAT and CDR2 as FQNNGV. CDR3 length equals 16 residues. Filled out from reference TRBV11-2 and TRBJ2-3, the complete variable domain reads EAGVAQSPRYKIIEKRQSVAFWCNPISGHATLYWYQQILGQGPKLLIQFQNNGVVDDSQLPKDRFSAERLKGVDSTLKIQPAKLEDSAVYLCASSLVSGGRTDTQYFGPGTRLTVL.

This clonotype came up many times. The CDR3 DNA sequence: TGCAGTGCTCAAGGAGGTCGGACTAGCGGCTACGAGCAGTACTTC. It translates to CSAQGGRTSGYEQYF. The chain carries TRBV20-1 and TRBJ2-7; TRBD2 matches 10 bases. V lost 5 bases, J lost 3 bases, and 10 bases stayed unmatched. Germline CDR1 is DFQATT and CDR2 is SNEGSKA (reference sequence). The CDR3 runs to 15 residues.

This clonotype has ten or more counts. The chain joins TRBV4-2 to TRBJ1-2; unclear D gene. The length of the CDR3 is 15 residues. Germline V gene data show CDR1 as LGHNA and CDR2 as YNFKEQ. Trimming took 1 base from V and 2 from J, leaving 11 bases between them. CDR3 nucleotide sequence: TGTGCCAGCAGCCAAGCCTTGACCCAGAACTATGGCTACACCTTC. Its protein product is CASSQALTQNYGYTF.

This clonotype was observed at least ten times. The V call is TRBV25-1, the J call TRBJ2-4, with unresolved D. Trimming left V 6 bases short and J 3 bases short, with 15 bases between. Germline CDR1 is MGHDK and CDR2 is SYGVNS. The CDR3 contains 15 residues. CDR3 amino acids: CASRQTELGKNIQYF. The CDR3 DNA follows: TGTGCCAGCAGACAAACTGAGTTGGGCAAAAACATTCAGTACTTC.

The J gene is TRBJ2-7, the V gene TRBV19; perhaps TRBD1 as D (5 bases). The germline V and J ends were trimmed by 7 bases and 3 bases, with 13 bases remaining between them. The CDR3 contains 13 residues. Germline assignment: CDR1 LNHDA and CDR2 SQIVND (reference sequence). The DNA of the CDR3 is TGTGCCAGTACCAGGGAATTCGGCTACGAGCAGTACTTC. Translating gives CASTREFGYEQYF.

About this clonotype itself: No conserved phenylalanine or tryptophan ends this CDR3, so it is likely a read error. The rearrangement uses TRBV14 and TRBJ1-1; D gene ambiguous. Germline V CDR1 and CDR2: SGHDN, FVKESK. CDR3 length: 14 residues. V shed 6 bases and J shed 3 bases, with 14 bases lying between them. CDR3 region: CASRTLQPDTEAFS. CDR3 bases: TGTGCCAGCAGAACCCTTCAACCTGACACTGAAGCTTTCTCT.

This clonotype was counted ten times or more. The V gene is TRBV5-6, the J gene TRBJ1-3; D is possibly TRBD1 (6 bases). The CDR3 consists of 17 residues. V lost 0 bases to trimming and J lost 0 bases, with 13 bases between them. The germline CDR1 and CDR2 sequences are SGHDT and YYEEEE. The CDR3 region has the DNA TGTGCCAGCAGCTTGGCCGGGGGGGCCTACTCTGGAAACACCATATATTTT. Amino acids: CASSLAGGAYSGNTIYF. The full variable domain, completed using reference TRBV5-6 and TRBJ1-3, is DAGVTQSPTHLIKTRGQQVTLRCSPKSGHDTVSWYQQALGQGPQFIFQYYEEEERQRGNFPDRFSGHQFPNYSSELNVNALLLGDSALYLCASSLAGGAYSGNTIYFGEGSWLTVV.

The table lists this clonotype with many counts. The chain joins TRBV9 to TRBJ1-2; D might be TRBD1 (5 bases). V was clipped by 0 bases and J by 7 bases, with 13 bases between them. This CDR3 has 14 residues. CDR1 is SGDLS, CDR2 YYNGEE, per germline. The CDR3 reads CASSVDLAGGGYTF. The DNA of the CDR3 is TGTGCCAGCAGCGTAGACCTCGCGGGGGGTGGCTACACCTTC.